This T cell receptor beta chain appears in the sequencing data of a study of cytomegalovirus exposure and HLA in healthy donors. Background on the study: Tens of millions of unique TCRs from HLA-typed donors were held in an early release of data.

This clone was picked up a small number of times. Its antigen is still unknown. The V and J ends lost 4 bases and 0 bases, in that order; junction bases with no gene match: 5. This CDR3 region has 16 residues. CDR1 is SGHTS and CDR2 is YDEGEE in the germline V gene. The donors gave bone marrow, and they were healthy. General study findings and limits: Being productive about 90% or about 30% of the time was typical of most TCR beta V segments in an earlier analysis.

The PCR used 60 Vbeta and 13 Jbeta primers. The assay was immunoSEQ multiplex PCR, and TCRdb's table has in-frame clones only and misses some. The sample includes some 89,000 clones, roughly 79% of them seen just once. The sequence derives from a woman younger than 45 in good health and CMV-seronegative. V is TRBV5-8 and J is TRBJ2-1; 9 nucleotides agree with TRBD1. Sample: PBMCs. The chain's CDR3 is CASSRGQGSSYNEQFF. The CDR3 nucleotides read TGTGCCAGCAGCAGAGGACAGGGGAGCTCCTACAATGAGCAGTTCTTC.